Included here is one T cell receptor beta chain sequence, with context. Its antigen is as yet unknown. The sample comes from a study of T cells after posttransplantation cyclophosphamide. Whole-study findings and limits: Later blood repertoires were often dominated by clones from the donor CD8+ memory compartment. Blood and skin or GI T cell repertoires showed limited TRB overlap. TRB clonality was highly associated with recipient CMV seropositivity and reactivation.

Cells defined as naive were viable CD3+CD4+ or CD3+CD8+ and CCR7+CD45RA+CD45RO-CD95-CD27+CD28+. The length of the CDR3 is 16 residues. The ends lost 3 bases at V and 4 bases at J; junction bases unmatched: 7. Germline loops: CDR1 MGHRA, CDR2 YSYEKL. The protocol was immunoSEQ multiplex PCR, while the TCRdb copy is restricted to in-frame clones and leaves out a portion. The sample yields more than 30,000 clones, around 90% seen once. The source material was naive CD4+ T cells sorted from PBMCs. The clonotype comes from a woman aged 55-69 years in good health, CMV-negative, and a related stem cell transplant donor. This chain joins TRBV4-1 and TRBJ2-3; 10 nucleotides line up with TRBD2. CDR3 nucleotides: TGCGCCAGCAGCCACCCAGGGCTAGCGGGAGCAGATACGCAGTATTTT. Residues: CASSHPGLAGADTQYF.